This is a list of T cell receptor beta chains from one sample in a study of T cells in Graves' hyperthyroidism and ophthalmopathy. TCRdb re-called the multiplex PCR reads through MiXCR, storing one row per CDR3 protein. This repertoire shows 650,000 to 750,000 distinct CDR3 sequences, around 15% found once; its top ten account for more than 8.5%. Sequencing was performed on blood. All receptors derive from a young woman with Graves' hyperthyroidism. The conserved cysteine and the conserved F or W are not part of the CDR3 here.

v_gene: TRBV27; CDR3aa: ASSLLPTGDIQY
v_gene: TRBV11-2; CDR3aa: ASSNELQLRGRSFEQY
v_gene: TRBV3-1; CDR3aa: ASSRARLRGYT
v_gene: TRBV10-3; CDR3aa: AIRTDRGGTEAF
v_gene: TRBV2; CDR3aa: ASTPPNNEQF
v_gene: TRBV28; CDR3aa: ASSFWPRNDEQF
v_gene: TRBV6-5; CDR3aa: ASSYAQGRTEAF
v_gene: TRBV27; CDR3aa: ASSYTGGDYGYT
v_gene: TRBV27; CDR3aa: ASSPAGPYNEQL
v_gene: TRBV29-1; CDR3aa: SVEETTPSSGANVLT
v_gene: TRBV24-1; CDR3aa: ATSDRTQAGVSDAQY
v_gene: TRBV11-2; CDR3aa: ASSPSTGGYEQF
v_gene: TRBV2; CDR3aa: TSRGLANIRITDTQY
v_gene: TRBV29-1; CDR3aa: SVVGGSYEQY
v_gene: TRBV10-3; CDR3aa: AISGSAGGGEQY
v_gene: TRBV15; CDR3aa: ATSRTRDRGGNEQF
v_gene: TRBV2; CDR3aa: ASDARNYNEQF
v_gene: TRBV30; CDR3aa: AWSMEQGRTSGKGTQY
v_gene: TRBV24-1; CDR3aa: ATSDSGRLGSGYT
v_gene: TRBV20-1; CDR3aa: SARDSSGREGYNEQF